The sample holds one count of the clone carrying this T cell receptor beta chain. Measured with immunoSEQ multiplex PCR; TCRdb has only the in-frame clones, and not every one. Of roughly 2.5 million clones detected, around nine tenths appear once; the ten largest clones hold under 0.15%. CDR3 size: 14 residues. Germline lookup yields CDR1 LNHNV and CDR2 YYDKDF (reference sequence). Trimming left V 5 bases short and J 1 base short, with 9 bases between. This specimen comes from a study of shared clonotypes between healthy human individuals. The rearrangement joins TRBV15 to TRBJ1-5; D is uncertain. This TCR was recovered from a man aged 18-30 years in good health. The sample comprised naive CD4+ T cells sorted from blood. The subset was: CD45RA+ positively selected. This chain's CDR3 is CATSATASNQPQHF. The CDR3 DNA sequence: TGTGCCACCAGCGCGACCGCAAGCAATCAGCCCCAGCATTTT.